This T cell receptor (beta chain) appears in the sequencing data of a study of shared clonotypes between healthy human individuals. Overall study findings and caveats: Sampling included only blood; tissue repertoires likely differ.

About this clone: Its antigen is undetermined.

CDR1 LNHDA and CDR2 SQIVND come from the germline V gene (reference sequence). V was clipped by 5 bases and J by 0 bases; unmatched bases: 9. The CDR3 loop spans 19 amino acids. Deep-level running was used for the assay. Sequencing was performed with immunoSEQ multiplex PCR; in TCRdb, only in-frame clones are kept and a portion is missing. This sample carries some 2.4 million clones, over 85% of them seen once, and the ten largest clones take approximately 0.36%. The chain employs TRBV19 and TRBJ2-4, with 14 positions matching TRBD2. This clonotype originated in a man between 18 and 29 years old in good health. Some clones in this sample may be carry-over from other donors' samples. Sequencing used naive CD4+ T cells from PBMCs. The sample's subset: CD45RA+ positively selected. CDR3 coding DNA: TGTGCCAGTAGTCCGAGACTAGCGGGGGGGGATCTAGCCAAAAACATTCAGTACTTC. It yields the protein CASSPRLAGGDLAKNIQYF.